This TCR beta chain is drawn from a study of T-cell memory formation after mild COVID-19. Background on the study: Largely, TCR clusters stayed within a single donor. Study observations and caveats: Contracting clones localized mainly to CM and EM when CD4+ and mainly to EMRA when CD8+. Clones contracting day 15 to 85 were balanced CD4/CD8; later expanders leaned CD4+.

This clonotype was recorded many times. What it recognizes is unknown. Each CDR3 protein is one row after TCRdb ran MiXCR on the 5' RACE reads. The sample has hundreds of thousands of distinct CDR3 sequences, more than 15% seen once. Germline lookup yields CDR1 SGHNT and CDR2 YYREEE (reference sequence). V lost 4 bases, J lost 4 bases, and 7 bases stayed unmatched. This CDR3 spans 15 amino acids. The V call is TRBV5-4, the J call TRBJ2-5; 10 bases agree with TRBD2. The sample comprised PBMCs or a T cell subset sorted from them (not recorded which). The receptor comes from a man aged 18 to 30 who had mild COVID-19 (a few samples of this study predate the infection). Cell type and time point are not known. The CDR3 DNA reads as TGTGCCAGCAGCATGGGACTAGCGAGAAGAGAGACCCAGTACTTC. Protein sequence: CASSMGLARRETQYF.